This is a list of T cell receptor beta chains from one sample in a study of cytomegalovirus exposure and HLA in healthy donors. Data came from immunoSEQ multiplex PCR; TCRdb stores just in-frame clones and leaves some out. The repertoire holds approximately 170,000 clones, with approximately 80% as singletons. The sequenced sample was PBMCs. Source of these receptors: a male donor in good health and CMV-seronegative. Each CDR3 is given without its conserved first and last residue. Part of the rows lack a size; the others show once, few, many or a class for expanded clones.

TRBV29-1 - SVGQGNYEQY
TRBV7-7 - ASSLAVASGGNNEQF
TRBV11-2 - ASLGQDIQY
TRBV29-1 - SVEGQGGGYT
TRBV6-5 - ASRKTRGTDTQY
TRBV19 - ASSEQGMNTEAF
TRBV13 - ASSLGGTRTPKWTDTQY
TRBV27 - ASSLSGRGNTGELF
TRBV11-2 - ASRRSGGPRDTQY
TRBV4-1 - ASSQDETSGAYNEQF
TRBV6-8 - ASRAPGLAEMTNTGELF
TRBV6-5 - ASSRQGIEKLF
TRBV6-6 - ASSYDRRGGNNEQF
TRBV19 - ASSVNRRDTEAF
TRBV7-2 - ASSSRLAGPTSRGNEQF
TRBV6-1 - ASSGGTDSNQPQH
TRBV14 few ASSQAGGYNEQF
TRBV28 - ASSSDRAGYT
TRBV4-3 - ASSQDFGSYEQY
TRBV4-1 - ASSETGTRGNTDTQY
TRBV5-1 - ASSRGGVSPHNEQF
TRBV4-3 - ASSQTTGNAEAF
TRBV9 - ASSVGTSGGRPSGELF
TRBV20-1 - SARGPGERY
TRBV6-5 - ASSDLGQNSGYT
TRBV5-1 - ASTLTGTSGAYEQY
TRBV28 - ASSGGNQPQH
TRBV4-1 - ASSQLPPTDTQY
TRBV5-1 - ASFREPRSDTQY
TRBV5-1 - ASSREGQNEQF
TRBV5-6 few ASSFVDNYEQY
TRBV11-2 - ASRRTGGREKLF
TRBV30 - AWSVQAIQETQY
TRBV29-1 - SVGYRGLSTEAF
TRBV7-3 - ASSSTSGSRETQY
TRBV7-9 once ASSPQGRYGYT
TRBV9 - ASSLDVGFGGNNYGYT
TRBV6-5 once ASSYSNWQNNSPLH
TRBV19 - ASSPGHGDLQPQH
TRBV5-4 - ASSSTGGGETQY
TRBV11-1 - ASSEEGGYGYT
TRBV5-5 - ASSFEVGYGYT
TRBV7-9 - ASSGTASSYEQY
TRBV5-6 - ASSLAGPGELF
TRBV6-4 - ASSGLGGIYGYT
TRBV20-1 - SASGDQPQH
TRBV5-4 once ASSSRLAGEVGELF
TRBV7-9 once ASSSESRGSSYEQY
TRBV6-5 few ASTGQGNTEAF
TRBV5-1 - ASSLGGVAGKETQY
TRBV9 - ASSTGTSVYEQF
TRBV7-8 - ASSLLGTGNTGELF
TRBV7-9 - ASSEGTAQETQY
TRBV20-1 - SAIQNSEAF
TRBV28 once ATFSRRQGPGETQY
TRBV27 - ASSVLGYDNEQF
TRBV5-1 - ASSPTGTNEKLF
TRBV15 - ATEMRGEGTEAF
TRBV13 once ASSHGLSGVYEQY